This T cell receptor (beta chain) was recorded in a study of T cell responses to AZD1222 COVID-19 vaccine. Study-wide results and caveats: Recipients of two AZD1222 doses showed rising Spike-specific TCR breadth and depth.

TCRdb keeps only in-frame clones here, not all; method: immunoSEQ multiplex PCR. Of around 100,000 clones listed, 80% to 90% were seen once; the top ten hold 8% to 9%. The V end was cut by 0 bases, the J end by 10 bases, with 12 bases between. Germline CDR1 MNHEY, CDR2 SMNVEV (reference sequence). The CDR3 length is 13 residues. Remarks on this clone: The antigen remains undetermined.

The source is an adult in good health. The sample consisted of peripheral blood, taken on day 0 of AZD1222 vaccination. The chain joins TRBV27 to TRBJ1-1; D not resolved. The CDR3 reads CASSLSGPWGAFF. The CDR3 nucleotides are TGTGCCAGCAGTTTATCGGGCCCTTGGGGAGCTTTCTTT.